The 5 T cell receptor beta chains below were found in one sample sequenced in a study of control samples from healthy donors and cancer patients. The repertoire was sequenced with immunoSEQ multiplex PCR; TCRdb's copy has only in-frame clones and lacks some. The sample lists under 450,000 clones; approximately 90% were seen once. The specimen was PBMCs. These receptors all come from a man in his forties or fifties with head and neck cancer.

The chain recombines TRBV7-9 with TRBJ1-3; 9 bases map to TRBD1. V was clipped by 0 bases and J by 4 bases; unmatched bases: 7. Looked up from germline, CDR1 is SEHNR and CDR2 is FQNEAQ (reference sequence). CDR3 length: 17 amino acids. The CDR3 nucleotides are TGTGCCAGCAGCTTAGCGACAGGGGGACCTCTGGGAAACACCATATATTTT. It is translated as CASSLATGGPLGNTIYF.

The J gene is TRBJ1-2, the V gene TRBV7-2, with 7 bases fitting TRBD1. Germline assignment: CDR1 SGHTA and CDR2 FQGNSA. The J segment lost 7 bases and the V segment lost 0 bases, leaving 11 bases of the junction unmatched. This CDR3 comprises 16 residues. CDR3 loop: CASSLAGGQRISGYTF. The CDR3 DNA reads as TGTGCCAGCAGCTTAGCTGGGGGACAGAGGATAAGTGGCTACACCTTC.

CDR3 residues: CASSSGPGGSPLHF. The CDR3 DNA sequence: TGTGCCAGCAGTTCTGGCCCGGGGGGCTCACCCCTCCACTTT. This rearrangement joins TRBV7-2 to TRBJ1-6; D perhaps matches TRBD1 (6 bases). CDR3 length: 14 amino acids. With 6 bases removed from V and 10 bases from J, the gap between germline ends came to 16 bases. Looked up from germline, CDR1 is SGHTA and CDR2 is FQGNSA. The variable domain in full, with the rest retrieved from reference TRBV7-2 and TRBJ1-6, is GAGVSQSPSNKVTEKGKDVELRCDPISGHTALYWYRQSLGQGLEFLIYFQGNSAPDKSGLPSDRFSAERTGGSVSTLTIQRTQQEDSAVYLCASSSGPGGSPLHFGNGTRLTVT.

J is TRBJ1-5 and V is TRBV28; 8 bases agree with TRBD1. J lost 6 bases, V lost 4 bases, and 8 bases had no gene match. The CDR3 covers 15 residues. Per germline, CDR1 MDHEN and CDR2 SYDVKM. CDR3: CASSYDQGASQPQHF. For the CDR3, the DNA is TGTGCCAGCAGTTACGATCAGGGGGCCTCTCAGCCCCAGCATTTT.

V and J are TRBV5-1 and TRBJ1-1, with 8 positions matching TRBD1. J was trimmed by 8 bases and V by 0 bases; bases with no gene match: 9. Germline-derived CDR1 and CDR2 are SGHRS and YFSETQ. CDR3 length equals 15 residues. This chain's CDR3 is CASSLASGGGLEAFF. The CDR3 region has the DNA TGCGCCAGCAGCTTGGCGTCAGGGGGCGGGTTGGAAGCTTTCTTT.